The source of this T cell receptor (beta chain) is a study of blood T cell repertoires in COVID-19. Overall study: Samples came from the United States, Italy and Spain, spanning acute and convalescent COVID-19. PBMCs, B-cell-depleted T cells, or T cells were the source of the cDNA or gDNA that made up the material.

In the source study's methods: Reference gene primer amplification gave nucleated cell count estimates. The method was immunoSEQ multiplex PCR; TCRdb's version includes in-frame clones alone and lacks a portion of them. V and J calls and clone size are those listed in that table; D and trimming were worked out from the DNA. The data hold fewer than 200,000 clones, with approximately 80% observed a single time. Seattle patient enrollment occurred during active infection, with longitudinal follow-up thereafter. Trimming took off 0 bases at V and 1 base at J, with 11 bases between the two ends. Germline V lookup: CDR1 MRHNA, CDR2 SNTAGT. The CDR3 runs to 16 residues.

The chain joins TRBV6-4 to TRBJ2-3, with a tentative D call TRBD2 (5 bases). The sequence was collected from an elderly woman with COVID-19, enrolled during active disease. Source material: peripheral blood. The DNA for the CDR3 is TGTGCCAGCAGTGACTCGGCGGGTTGGGGCACAGATACGCAGTATTTT. Amino acids: CASSDSAGWGTDTQYF.